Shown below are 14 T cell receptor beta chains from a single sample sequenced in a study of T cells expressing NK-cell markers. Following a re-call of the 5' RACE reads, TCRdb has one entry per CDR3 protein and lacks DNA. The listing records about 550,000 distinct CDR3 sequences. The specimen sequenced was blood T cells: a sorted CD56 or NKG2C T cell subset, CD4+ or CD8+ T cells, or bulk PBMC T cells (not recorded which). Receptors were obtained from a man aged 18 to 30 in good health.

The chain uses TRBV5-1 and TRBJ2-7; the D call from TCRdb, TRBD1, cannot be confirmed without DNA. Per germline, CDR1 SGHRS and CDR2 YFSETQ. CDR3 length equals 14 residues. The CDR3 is CASSLRGPPSEQYF.

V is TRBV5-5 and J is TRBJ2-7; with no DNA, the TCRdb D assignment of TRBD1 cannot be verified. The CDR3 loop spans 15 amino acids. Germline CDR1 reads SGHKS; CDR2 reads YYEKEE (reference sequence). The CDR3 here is CASSLGGGVHYEQYF.

Here the CDR3 reads CASSFRQGAIDEQYF. The J gene is TRBJ2-7, the V gene TRBV7-2; the TCRdb call, TRBD1, lacks DNA for checking. Germline loops: CDR1 SGHTA, CDR2 FQGNSA. The CDR3 runs 15 residues. Drawing the rest from reference TRBV7-2 and TRBJ2-7, the complete variable domain is GAGVSQSPSNKVTEKGKDVELRCDPISGHTALYWYRQSLGQGLEFLIYFQGNSAPDKSGLPSDRFSAERTGGSVSTLTIQRTQQEDSAVYLCASSFRQGAIDEQYFGPGTRLTVT.

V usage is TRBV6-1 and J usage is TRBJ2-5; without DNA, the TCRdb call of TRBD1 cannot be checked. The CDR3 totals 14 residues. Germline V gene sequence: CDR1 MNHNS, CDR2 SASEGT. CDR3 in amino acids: CASSAGAPRGTQYF.

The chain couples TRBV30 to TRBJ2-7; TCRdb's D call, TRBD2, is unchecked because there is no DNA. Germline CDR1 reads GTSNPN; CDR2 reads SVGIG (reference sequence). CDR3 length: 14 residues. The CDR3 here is CAWELAGGMYEQYF.

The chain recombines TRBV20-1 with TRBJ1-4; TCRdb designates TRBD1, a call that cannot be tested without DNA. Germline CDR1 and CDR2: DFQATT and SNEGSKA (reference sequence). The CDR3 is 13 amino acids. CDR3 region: CSAREPRDRELFF.

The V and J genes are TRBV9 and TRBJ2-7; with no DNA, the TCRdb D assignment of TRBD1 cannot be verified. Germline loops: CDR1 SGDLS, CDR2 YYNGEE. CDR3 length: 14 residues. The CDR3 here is CASSVDTGNYEQYF.

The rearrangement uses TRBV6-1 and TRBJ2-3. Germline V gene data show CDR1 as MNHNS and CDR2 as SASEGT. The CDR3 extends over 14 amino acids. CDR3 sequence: CASGPRASTDTQYF.

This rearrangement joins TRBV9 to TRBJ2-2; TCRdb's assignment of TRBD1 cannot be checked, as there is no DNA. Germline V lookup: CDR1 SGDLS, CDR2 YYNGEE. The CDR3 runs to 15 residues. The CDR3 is CASSVKGTNTGELFF.

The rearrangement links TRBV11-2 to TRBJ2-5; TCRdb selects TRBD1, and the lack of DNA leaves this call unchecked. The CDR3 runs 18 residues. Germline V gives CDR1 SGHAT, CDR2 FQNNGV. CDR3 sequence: CASSSGVNPGGAGETQYF.

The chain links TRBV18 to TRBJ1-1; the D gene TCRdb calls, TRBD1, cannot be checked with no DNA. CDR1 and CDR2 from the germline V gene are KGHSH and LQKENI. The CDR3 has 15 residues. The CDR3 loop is CASSRSSSGGTEAFF. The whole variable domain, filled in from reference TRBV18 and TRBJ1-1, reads NAGVMQNPRHLVRRRGQEARLRCSPMKGHSHVYWYRQLPEEGLKFMVYLQKENIIDESGMPKERFSAEFPKEGPSILRIQQVVRGDSAAYFCASSRSSSGGTEAFFGQGTRLTVV.

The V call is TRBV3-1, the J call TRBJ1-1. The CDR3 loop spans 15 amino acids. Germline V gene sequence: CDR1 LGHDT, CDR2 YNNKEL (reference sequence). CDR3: CASSQDGRPSTEAFF.

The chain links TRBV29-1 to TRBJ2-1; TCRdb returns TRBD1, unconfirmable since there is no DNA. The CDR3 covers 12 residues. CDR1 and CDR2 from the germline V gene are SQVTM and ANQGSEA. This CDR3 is CSAAGTINEQFF.

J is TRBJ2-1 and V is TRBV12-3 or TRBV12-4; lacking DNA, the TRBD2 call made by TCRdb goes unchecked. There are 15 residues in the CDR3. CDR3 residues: CASRAQLTGHNEQFF.